These 8 T cell receptor beta chains were sequenced from one sample in a study of memory CD4+ T cells and cytomegalovirus serostatus. Assay used: immunoSEQ multiplex PCR; TCRdb lists only in-frame clones, some missing. The table lists some 59,000 clones, 82% of them singletons, with 0.88% in the top ten. Single viable CD3+CD4+CD8-CD45RO+ cells were sorted as the memory CD4+ T cells. The sequenced sample consisted of memory CD4+ T cells from blood. These receptors all come from an adult in good health and CMV-seronegative.

As regards this clone: Distinct nucleotide sequences in the sample also encode this CDR3. The chain employs TRBV6-1 and TRBJ2-5; D gene uncertain. The V end was cut by 6 bases, the J end by 4 bases, with 9 bases between. CDR1 is MNHNS, CDR2 SASEGT, per germline. The CDR3 runs to 12 residues. The CDR3 protein is CASSLTGETQYF. The CDR3 bases are TGTGCCAGCAGCCTGACGGGAGAGACCCAGTACTTC.

V and J are TRBV25-1 and TRBJ1-1; weak D call: TRBD1 (5 bases). The CDR3 contains 12 residues. Germline V lookup: CDR1 MGHDK, CDR2 SYGVNS. V gave up 4 bases and J gave up 11 bases, with 14 bases separating them. As DNA, the CDR3 is TGTGCCAGCAGTGCTTCAGCTGGGGCTGCTTTCTTT. Residues: CASSASAGAAFF.

The V gene is TRBV18, the J gene TRBJ1-4; 9 bases map to TRBD1. From germline, CDR1 is KGHSH and CDR2 LQKENI. V trimming: 0 bases; J trimming: 6 bases; junction bases outside the gene matches: 5. There are 16 residues in the CDR3. The CDR3 loop reads CASSPPQTGGYEKLFF. For the CDR3, the DNA is TGTGCCAGCTCACCACCTCAGACAGGGGGGTATGAAAAACTGTTTTTT.

The chain is built from TRBV7-2 and TRBJ1-1, with 11 bases lining up with TRBD1. Germline V lookup: CDR1 SGHTA, CDR2 FQGNSA. After removal of 2 bases from V and 5 bases from J, the junction contained 16 bases not matched to a gene. The CDR3 is made up of 19 amino acids. The CDR3 protein is CASSLSPRTGGVGRTEAFF. For the CDR3, the DNA is TGTGCCAGCAGCTTATCCCCACGGACAGGGGGCGTTGGAAGGACTGAAGCTTTCTTT. Drawing the rest from reference TRBV7-2 and TRBJ1-1, the complete variable domain is GAGVSQSPSNKVTEKGKDVELRCDPISGHTALYWYRQSLGQGLEFLIYFQGNSAPDKSGLPSDRFSAERTGGSVSTLTIQRTQQEDSAVYLCASSLSPRTGGVGRTEAFFGQGTRLTVV.

This CDR3 reads CASSLSQGAEYNSPLHF. The CDR3 DNA sequence: TGTGCCAGCAGTTTATCGCAGGGGGCGGAATATAATTCACCCCTCCACTTT. V is TRBV27 and J is TRBJ1-6; 8 nucleotides agree with TRBD1. With 0 bases clipped from V and 4 bases from J, the junction kept 5 bases outside the gene matches. CDR3 size: 17 residues. CDR1 and CDR2 (germline): MNHEY, SMNVEV (reference sequence).

This clone was observed a handful of times. The CDR3 nucleotides are TGTGCCAACCGAGTGCAGGTCTCGTATGGCTACACCTTC. Translated: CANRVQVSYGYTF. The chain couples TRBV2 to TRBJ1-2, with no clear D. CDR1 is SNHLY and CDR2 is FYNNEI in the germline V gene. The CDR3 length is 13 residues. Trimming shortened V by 10 bases and J by 5 bases, and 17 bases separated the two germline ends.

This clone was counted a single time. The J gene is TRBJ2-2, the V gene TRBV7-9; possibly TRBD1 for D (5 bases). The CDR3 sequence is 17 residues long. The germline V and J ends were trimmed by 1 base and 2 bases, with 14 bases remaining between them. Germline values: CDR1 SEHNR, CDR2 FQNEAQ (reference sequence). CDR3 nucleotides: TGTGCCAGCAGCTTAGGTGGATGGGGCGCCAACACCGGGGAGCTGTTTTTT. It yields the protein CASSLGGWGANTGELFF.

This chain joins TRBV14 and TRBJ2-5; D might be TRBD2 (6 bases). V lost 0 bases and J 2 bases, leaving 10 bases between the germline ends. Per the germline V gene, CDR1 is SGHDN and CDR2 is FVKESK. There are 15 residues in the CDR3. CDR3 nucleotides: TGTGCCAGCAGCCAAGAGTTGGGACTTCAAGAGACCCAGTACTTC. It yields the protein CASSQELGLQETQYF.